This T cell receptor (beta chain) originates from a study of OX40 agonist ivuxolimab in advanced cancers. Germline V gene data show CDR1 as SGHRS and CDR2 as YFSETQ. The CDR3 covers 12 residues. The ends were cut back, 6 bases at V and 3 bases at J, with 10 bases in the middle. Study-level findings and limits: More expanded clones were seen, on average, in CD8+ T cells than in CD4+. Clonal expansion by week 6 occurred in CD4+ and CD8+ blood T cells (at 0.1 to 3.0 mg/kg).

Assay used: immunoSEQ multiplex PCR; TCRdb lists only in-frame clones, some missing. This sample has 40,000 to 45,000 clones, with about 79% found just once. About this clone: The antigen is unknown.

The chain is built from TRBV5-1 and TRBJ2-7, with no clear D. Specimen: CD4+ or CD8+ T cells sorted from blood, collected in a trial of the OX40 agonist ivuxolimab. This clonotype originated in an adult with an advanced solid tumor such as melanoma, head and neck, liver or kidney cancer. CDR3 sequence reads: CASKGNNYEQYF. The CDR3 DNA is TGCGCCAGCAAAGGCAATAACTACGAGCAGTACTTC.